The next 32 T cell receptor beta chains were all read from a single sample in a study of blood T cell repertoires in COVID-19. TCRdb keeps only in-frame clones here, not all; method: immunoSEQ multiplex PCR. Seen here are about 88,000 clones, 89% observed once, and the top ten hold less than 6.5%. The sequenced sample was peripheral blood. These receptors originate from an elderly woman with active COVID-19.

In nucleotides, the CDR3 is TGTGCCAGCAATGACAGAGCGAATACGCAGTATTTT. Its protein is CASNDRANTQYF. The V gene is TRBV2, the J gene TRBJ2-3, with a tentative D call TRBD1 (5 bases). V was trimmed by 7 bases and J by 7 bases, leaving 12 bases between them. The CDR3 runs 12 residues. Germline lookup yields CDR1 SNHLY and CDR2 FYNNEI.

This chain connects TRBV25-1 to TRBJ1-4; perhaps TRBD1 as D (5 bases). The CDR3 spans 17 residues. The V gene lost 4 bases and the J gene lost 4 bases, with 19 bases spanning the gap. Germline V gene sequence: CDR1 MGHDK, CDR2 SYGVNS. The CDR3 region is CASSAGSSTRGNEKLFF. CDR3 nucleotides: TGTGCCAGCAGTGCTGGGTCCTCCACAAGGGGTAATGAAAAACTGTTTTTT.

The chain is built from TRBV5-6 and TRBJ1-2, with 7 bases identical to TRBD1. Trimming took 5 bases from V and 2 from J; bases not matched to a gene: 3. This CDR3 is built from 13 residues. Germline-derived CDR1 and CDR2 are SGHDT and YYEEEE. The CDR3 region is CASRTGQNYGYTF. Here the CDR3 DNA reads TGTGCCAGCAGGACAGGGCAAAACTATGGCTACACCTTC.

J is TRBJ2-5 and V is TRBV7-2; D unclear. The CDR3 runs to 14 residues. CDR1 is SGHTA and CDR2 is FQGNSA in the germline V gene. With 5 bases removed from V and 5 bases from J, the gap between germline ends came to 15 bases. CDR3 DNA sequence: TGTGCCAGCAGCCCAACTTATTCAAAGGAGACCCAGTACTTC. This encodes CASSPTYSKETQYF.

Remarks on this clone: A junction boundary mismatches the germline segment, possibly from a read error. The chain uses TRBV19 and TRBJ2-3, with TRBD2 identical over 11 bases. CDR3 length: 20 residues. Germline V gene sequence: CDR1 LNHDA, CDR2 SQIVND (reference sequence). In nucleotides, the CDR3 is TGTGCCAGTAGTACCCACTCCGGTACTAGCGGGAGAGGACGGCCAGATACGCTGTATTTT. This translates into CASSTHSGTSGRGRPDTLYF.

This sequence joins TRBV5-1 and TRBJ1-6, with 9 bases fitting TRBD1. J gave up 4 bases and V 2 bases, and 7 bases lay outside the gene matches. Looked up from germline, CDR1 is SGHRS and CDR2 is YFSETQ. The CDR3 loop spans 17 amino acids. The CDR3 spells CASSFTGTGTYNSPLHF. DNA of the CDR3: TGCGCCAGCAGCTTTACCGGGACAGGGACATATAATTCACCCCTCCACTTT.

The gene calls are TRBV9 and TRBJ2-7; 8 bases line up with TRBD1. V gave up 3 bases and J gave up 4 bases; unmatched junction bases: 9. The CDR3 contains 15 residues. Germline CDR1 SGDLS, CDR2 YYNGEE. The CDR3 is CASSATGTGDYEQYF. The DNA for the CDR3 is TGTGCCAGCAGCGCGACCGGGACAGGCGATTACGAGCAGTACTTC.

This clone has a single count. The gene calls are TRBV19 and TRBJ2-1; D not resolved. Germline V lookup: CDR1 LNHDA, CDR2 SQIVND (reference sequence). Trimming removed 1 base at V and 2 bases at J, with 6 bases between. The CDR3 length is 14 residues. The CDR3 DNA sequence: TGTGCCAGTAGTATAGGGCTAGCCTACAATGAGCAGTTCTTC. It codes for CASSIGLAYNEQFF.

V and J are TRBV9 and TRBJ2-1; TRBD1 matches at 7 bases. This CDR3 is built from 14 residues. V shed 4 bases, J shed 4 bases, and the junction held 5 bases outside the gene matches. CDR1 and CDR2 from the germline V gene are SGDLS and YYNGEE. The CDR3 spells CASSTEDRYNEQFF. In DNA form, the CDR3 reads TGTGCCAGCAGCACCGAGGACAGGTACAATGAGCAGTTCTTC. The complete variable domain, with remaining parts taken from reference TRBV9 and TRBJ2-1, reads DSGVTQTPKHLITATGQRVTLRCSPRSGDLSVYWYQQSLDQGLQFLIQYYNGEERAKGNILERFSAQQFPDLHSELNLSSLELGDSALYFCASSTEDRYNEQFFGPGTRLTVL.

The genes are TRBV3-1 (or the pseudogene TRBV3-2) and TRBJ1-6, with 8 bases fitting TRBD1. CDR3 size: 16 residues. V gave up 1 base and J gave up 9 bases; unmatched junction bases: 8. Germline-derived CDR1 and CDR2 are LGHDT and YNNKEL (reference sequence). CDR3 in DNA: TGTGCCAGCAGCCAAGGGTCTGGACAGGGAAGTTCACCCCTCCACTTT. It encodes CASSQGSGQGSSPLHF.

This clone has only one observation. The rearrangement uses TRBV24-1 and TRBJ1-6; D unresolved. The V gene lost 5 bases and the J gene lost 10 bases, with 11 bases spanning the gap. Germline V CDR1 and CDR2: KGHDR, SFDVKD. The length of the CDR3 is 13 residues. The CDR3 sequence: CATSGAVGSPLHF. The CDR3 DNA is TGTGCCACCAGTGGGGCAGTAGGATCACCCCTCCACTTT.

This chain connects TRBV5-1 to TRBJ2-3, with 11 bases that match TRBD2. The germline gives CDR1 SGHRS, CDR2 YFSETQ. The CDR3 loop spans 17 amino acids. J was trimmed by 0 bases and V by 5 bases; bases with no gene match: 8. The CDR3: CASSTGTSGPSTDTQYF. The CDR3 bases are TGCGCCAGCAGTACCGGGACTAGCGGACCTAGCACAGATACGCAGTATTTT.

J is TRBJ1-6 and V is TRBV10-3; TRBD1 might be the D (5 bases). Trimming took off 2 bases at V and 3 bases at J, with 11 bases between the two ends. Germline V gene sequence: CDR1 ENHRY, CDR2 SYGVKD. The CDR3 covers 16 residues. The CDR3 sequence: CAISEAGPFYNSPLHF. The CDR3 DNA follows: TGTGCCATCAGTGAGGCAGGGCCCTTCTATAATTCACCCCTCCACTTT.

This chain joins TRBV29-1 and TRBJ2-5; D gene unclear. V was shortened by 3 bases and J by 5 bases, with 16 bases between the two germline ends. CDR3 length: 14 residues. Germline CDR1 reads SQVTM; CDR2 reads ANQGSEA. CDR3 amino acids: CSVESNLGQETQYF. The CDR3 DNA sequence: TGCAGCGTTGAGTCCAACCTGGGCCAGGAGACCCAGTACTTC.

This chain uses TRBV11-2 with TRBJ2-1; D may be TRBD2 (5 bases). The CDR3 extends over 16 amino acids. Germline V lookup: CDR1 SGHAT, CDR2 FQNNGV. Between the trimmed V and J ends, which lost 4 bases and 2 bases, there was a span of 15 bases. CDR3 nucleotide sequence: TGTGCCAGCAGCTCTTCCCTTAGCGCCACCTACAATGAGCAGTTCTTC. Amino acids: CASSSSLSATYNEQFF.

This sequence joins TRBV30 and TRBJ2-5; D possibly corresponds to TRBD2 (6 bases). V lost 4 bases, J lost 5 bases, and 14 bases lay in between. The CDR3 extends over 13 amino acids. Germline V gives CDR1 GTSNPN, CDR2 SVGIG (reference sequence). This chain's CDR3 is CAWTGGGMETQYF. The CDR3 DNA reads TGTGCCTGGACTGGGGGAGGAATGGAGACCCAGTACTTC.

This clone was seen once. V and J are TRBV6-5 and TRBJ2-2; TRBD1 aligns across 8 bases. CDR1 is MNHEY and CDR2 is SVGAGI in the germline V gene. This CDR3 region has 16 residues. The trim removed 0 bases at V and 7 bases at J, leaving 7 bases unmatched. CDR3 loop: CASSYSDRVGNGELFF. The DNA for the CDR3 is TGTGCCAGCAGTTACTCGGACAGGGTTGGTAACGGGGAGCTGTTTTTT.

The chain joins TRBV18 to TRBJ2-7; TRBD2 agrees at 8 bases. CDR1 and CDR2 (germline): KGHSH, LQKENI. CDR3 length equals 15 residues. V was pared by 3 bases and J by 0 bases, with 4 bases of the junction left unmatched. CDR3 nucleotide sequence: TGTGCCAGCTCACCCGGGACTAGGGGCTCCTACGAGCAGTACTTC. Its translation is CASSPGTRGSYEQYF. The variable domain in full, with the rest retrieved from reference TRBV18 and TRBJ2-7, is NAGVMQNPRHLVRRRGQEARLRCSPMKGHSHVYWYRQLPEEGLKFMVYLQKENIIDESGMPKERFSAEFPKEGPSILRIQQVVRGDSAAYFCASSPGTRGSYEQYFGPGTRLTVT.

The CDR3 nucleotides read TGTGCCAGCAGCGAAGGGGGGGCAGCCCAAGAGACCCAGTACTTC. Protein sequence: CASSEGGAAQETQYF. The chain is built from TRBV9 and TRBJ2-5; perhaps TRBD2 as D (7 bases). Between the trimmed V and J ends, which lost 3 bases and 1 base, there was a span of 13 bases. CDR1 is SGDLS, CDR2 YYNGEE, per germline. The CDR3 has 15 residues.

The chain has TRBV28 and TRBJ2-7, with D perhaps TRBD2 (6 bases). Germline CDR1 is MDHEN and CDR2 is SYDVKM. The CDR3 runs to 14 residues. V gave up 3 bases and J gave up 1 base, with 10 bases separating them. The CDR3: CASSLGGASYEQYF. CDR3 DNA sequence: TGTGCCAGCAGTTTGGGGGGAGCTTCCTACGAGCAGTACTTC.

The chain is built from TRBV5-8 and TRBJ1-2; a weak D match, TRBD1 (5 bases). Germline loops: CDR1 SGHTS, CDR2 YDEGEE. The CDR3 length is 15 residues. Trimming left V 2 bases short and J 2 bases short, with 13 bases between. CDR3 loop: CASSFSNRGNYGYTF. Here the CDR3 DNA reads TGTGCCAGCAGCTTTTCGAATCGGGGGAACTATGGCTACACCTTC.

This clone was seen just once. J is TRBJ2-3 and V is TRBV29-1; TRBD2 might be the D (6 bases). The CDR3 consists of 14 residues. Germline V lookup: CDR1 SQVTM, CDR2 ANQGSEA. Trimming left V 4 bases short and J 3 bases short, with 14 bases between. In DNA, the CDR3 is TGCAGCGTTGGGAGGGGAGCTGATACAGATACGCAGTATTTT. This sequence encodes CSVGRGADTDTQYF.

J is TRBJ2-7 and V is TRBV2; 11 bases are a match to TRBD2. This CDR3 has 14 residues. V shed 7 bases and J 3 bases; nucleotides not matched to a gene: 5. Germline-derived CDR1 and CDR2 are SNHLY and FYNNEI. CDR3 loop: CASIRGTSGYEQYF. Here the CDR3 DNA reads TGTGCCAGCATTCGCGGGACTAGCGGCTACGAGCAGTACTTC.

The chain joins TRBV7-6 to TRBJ2-1; 10 positions agree with TRBD2. The length of the CDR3 is 19 residues. Germline values: CDR1 SGHVS, CDR2 FNYEAQ. The junction had 17 bases not matched to a gene; V was cut back by 2 bases and J by 7 bases. The CDR3: CASSLNWQGLSGRVNEQFF. The CDR3 nucleotides are TGTGCCAGCAGCTTAAATTGGCAGGGGTTAAGCGGGAGGGTTAATGAGCAGTTCTTC.

The rearrangement links TRBV19 to TRBJ1-1; no clear D gene. The V gene's germline CDR1 is LNHDA and CDR2 SQIVND (reference sequence). Trimming removed 4 bases at V and 0 bases at J, with 6 bases between. This CDR3 region has 13 residues. The CDR3 DNA follows: TGTGCCAGTAGTAATCAGATGAACACTGAAGCTTTCTTT. It yields the protein CASSNQMNTEAFF.

The sample holds one count of this clone. The chain links TRBV5-4 to TRBJ2-5, with D hard to call. V was pared by 4 bases and J by 1 base, with 20 bases between. Germline V gives CDR1 SGHNT, CDR2 YYREEE (reference sequence). This CDR3 region has 17 residues. The CDR3 sequence: CASSGVPGLQTQETQYF. CDR3 coding DNA: TGTGCCAGCAGCGGTGTGCCTGGCCTACAGACCCAAGAGACCCAGTACTTC.

This chain connects TRBV5-1 to TRBJ2-7; TRBD1 agrees at 7 bases. The germline V gene encodes CDR1 SGHRS and CDR2 YFSETQ. V shed 4 bases and J 3 bases; nucleotides not matched to a gene: 7. The CDR3 runs 14 residues. The CDR3 nucleotides are TGCGCCAGCAGCCCCCGGGACAGCGACTACGAGCAGTACTTC. It translates to CASSPRDSDYEQYF.

V and J are TRBV28 and TRBJ2-7; 7 positions agree with TRBD1. With 4 bases clipped from V and 3 bases from J, the junction kept 3 bases outside the gene matches. The CDR3 spans 13 residues. Germline V gene sequence: CDR1 MDHEN, CDR2 SYDVKM. CDR3 sequence reads: CASSSGQHYEQYF. The CDR3 DNA sequence: TGTGCCAGCAGTTCGGGACAGCACTACGAGCAGTACTTC.

This chain links TRBV5-4 with TRBJ2-7; D is unresolved. This CDR3 has 14 amino acids. Germline CDR1 and CDR2: SGHNT and YYREEE (reference sequence). V lost 6 bases, J lost 2 bases, and 15 bases lay in between. This CDR3 reads CASTSTQSPYEQYF. DNA for the CDR3: TGTGCCAGCACCTCAACACAGTCCCCCTACGAGCAGTACTTC.

This chain links TRBV5-6 with TRBJ2-5, with 11 bases identical to TRBD2. V was clipped by 4 bases and J by 9 bases; unmatched bases: 8. The CDR3 spans 14 residues. Germline lookup yields CDR1 SGHDT and CDR2 YYEEEE. Here the CDR3 reads CASSRLTSGAAQYF. CDR3 DNA: TGTGCCAGCAGCAGACTGACTAGCGGGGCGGCCCAGTACTTC.

The chain carries TRBV2 and TRBJ2-3; 10 bases are shared with TRBD2. After removal of 2 bases from V and 3 bases from J, the junction contained 8 bases not matched to a gene. The CDR3 has 17 residues. Looked up from germline, CDR1 is SNHLY and CDR2 is FYNNEI. For the CDR3, the DNA is TGTGCCAGCAGTGAACTCTCTAGCGGGAGATGGACAGATACGCAGTATTTT. This gives the protein CASSELSSGRWTDTQYF. Filled out from reference TRBV2 and TRBJ2-3, the complete variable domain reads EPEVTQTPSHQVTQMGQEVILRCVPISNHLYFYWYRQILGQKVEFLVSFYNNEISEKSEIFDDQFSVERPDGSNFTLKIRSTKLEDSAMYFCASSELSSGRWTDTQYFGPGTRLTVL.

This chain joins TRBV6-6 and TRBJ2-7; 8 nucleotides agree with TRBD2. Germline values: CDR1 MNHNY, CDR2 SVGAGI (reference sequence). V lost 10 bases, J lost 4 bases, and 6 bases stayed unmatched. The CDR3 length is 12 residues. The CDR3 reads CATREGGYEQYF. The CDR3 DNA follows: TGTGCCACCCGGGAGGGCGGGTACGAGCAGTACTTC.